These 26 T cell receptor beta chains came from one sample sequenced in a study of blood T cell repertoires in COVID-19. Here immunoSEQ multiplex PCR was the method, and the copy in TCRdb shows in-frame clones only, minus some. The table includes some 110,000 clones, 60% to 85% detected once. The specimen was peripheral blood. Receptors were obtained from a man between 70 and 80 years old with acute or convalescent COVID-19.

In DNA, the CDR3 is TGTGCCAGCAGCTCGTACCGGGACAGGGTTGCAGATACGCAGTATTTT. This sequence encodes CASSSYRDRVADTQYF. This chain connects TRBV7-2 to TRBJ2-3, with 9 positions matching TRBD1. This CDR3 has 16 amino acids. The germline V gene encodes CDR1 SGHTA and CDR2 FQGNSA. The junction had 9 bases not matched to a gene; V was cut back by 4 bases and J by 4 bases.

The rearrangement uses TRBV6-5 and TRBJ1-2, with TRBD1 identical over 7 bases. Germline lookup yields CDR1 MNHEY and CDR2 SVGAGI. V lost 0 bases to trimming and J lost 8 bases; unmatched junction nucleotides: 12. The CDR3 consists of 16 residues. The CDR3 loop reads CASSYSTGPHPTGYTF. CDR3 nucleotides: TGTGCCAGCAGTTACTCGACAGGGCCCCATCCTACGGGCTACACCTTC.

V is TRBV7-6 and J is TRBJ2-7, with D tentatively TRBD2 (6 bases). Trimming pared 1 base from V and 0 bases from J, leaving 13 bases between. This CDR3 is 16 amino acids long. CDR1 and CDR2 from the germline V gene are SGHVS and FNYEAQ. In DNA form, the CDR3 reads TGTGCCAGCAGCTTAGGAGCCGGACTAACCTCCTACGAGCAGTACTTC. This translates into CASSLGAGLTSYEQYF.

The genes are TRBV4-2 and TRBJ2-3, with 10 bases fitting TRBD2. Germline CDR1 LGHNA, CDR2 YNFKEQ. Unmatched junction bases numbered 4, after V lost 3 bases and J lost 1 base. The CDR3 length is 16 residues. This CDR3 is CASSQQLAGGTDTQYF. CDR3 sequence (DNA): TGTGCCAGCAGCCAGCAGCTAGCGGGAGGCACAGATACGCAGTATTTT.

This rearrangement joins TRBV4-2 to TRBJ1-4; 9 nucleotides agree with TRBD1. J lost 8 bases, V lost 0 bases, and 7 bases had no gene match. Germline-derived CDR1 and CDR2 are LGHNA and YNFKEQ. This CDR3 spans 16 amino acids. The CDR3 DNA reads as TGTGCCAGCAGCCAAGATCGGACAGGGGTCAGGGAAAAACTGTTTTTT. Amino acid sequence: CASSQDRTGVREKLFF.

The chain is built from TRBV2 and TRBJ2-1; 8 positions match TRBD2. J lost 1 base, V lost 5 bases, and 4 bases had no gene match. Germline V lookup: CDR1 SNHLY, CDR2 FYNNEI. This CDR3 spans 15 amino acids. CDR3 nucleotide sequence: TGTGCCAGCAGTTCTAGCGGGCCTTCCTACAATGAGCAGTTCTTC. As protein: CASSSSGPSYNEQFF.

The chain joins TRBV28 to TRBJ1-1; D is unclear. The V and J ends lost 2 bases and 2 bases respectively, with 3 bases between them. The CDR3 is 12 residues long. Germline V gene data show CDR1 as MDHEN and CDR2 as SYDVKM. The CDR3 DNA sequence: TGTGCCAGCAGTTTAACAAACACTGAAGCTTTCTTT. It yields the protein CASSLTNTEAFF.

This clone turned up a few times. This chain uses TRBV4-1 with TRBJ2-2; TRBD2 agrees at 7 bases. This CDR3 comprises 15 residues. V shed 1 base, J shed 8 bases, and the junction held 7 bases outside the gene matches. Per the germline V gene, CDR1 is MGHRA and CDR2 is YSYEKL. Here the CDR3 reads CASSQAGGGEGELFF. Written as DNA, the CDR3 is TGCGCCAGCAGCCAAGCGGGAGGTGGCGAGGGGGAGCTGTTTTTT.

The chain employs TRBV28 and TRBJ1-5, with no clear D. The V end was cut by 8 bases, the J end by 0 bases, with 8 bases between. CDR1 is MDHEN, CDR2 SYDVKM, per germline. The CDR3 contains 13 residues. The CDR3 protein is CASFGISNQPQHF. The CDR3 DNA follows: TGTGCCAGCTTTGGCATTAGCAATCAGCCCCAGCATTTT.

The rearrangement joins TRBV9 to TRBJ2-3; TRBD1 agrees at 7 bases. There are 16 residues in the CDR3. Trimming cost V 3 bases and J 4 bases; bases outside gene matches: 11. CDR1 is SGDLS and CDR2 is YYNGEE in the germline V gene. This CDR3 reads CASSAGQAPKADTQYF. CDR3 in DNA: TGTGCCAGCAGCGCTGGACAGGCCCCCAAGGCAGATACGCAGTATTTT.

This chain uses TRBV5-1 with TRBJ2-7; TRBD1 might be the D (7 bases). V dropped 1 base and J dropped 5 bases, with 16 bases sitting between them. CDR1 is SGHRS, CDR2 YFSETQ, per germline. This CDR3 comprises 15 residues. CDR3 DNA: TGCGCCAGCAGCTTGCGGGGCAGGGGGGACCACGAGCAGTACTTC. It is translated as CASSLRGRGDHEQYF. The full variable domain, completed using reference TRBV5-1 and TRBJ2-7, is KAGVTQTPRYLIKTRGQQVTLSCSPISGHRSVSWYQQTPGQGLQFLFEYFSETQRNKGNFPGRFSGRQFSNSRSEMNVSTLELGDSALYLCASSLRGRGDHEQYFGPGTRLTVT.

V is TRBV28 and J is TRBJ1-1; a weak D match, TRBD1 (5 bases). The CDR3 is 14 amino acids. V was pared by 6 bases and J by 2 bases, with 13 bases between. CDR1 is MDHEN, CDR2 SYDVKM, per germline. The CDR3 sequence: CASRPRDYNTEAFF. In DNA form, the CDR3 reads TGTGCCAGCAGACCTAGGGACTATAACACTGAAGCTTTCTTT.

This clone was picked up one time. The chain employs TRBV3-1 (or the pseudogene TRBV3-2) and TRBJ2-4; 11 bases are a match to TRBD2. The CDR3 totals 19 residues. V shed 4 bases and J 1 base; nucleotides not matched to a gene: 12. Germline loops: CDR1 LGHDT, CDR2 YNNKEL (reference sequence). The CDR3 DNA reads TGTGCCAGCAGCCGGGCCCCACTAGCGGGAGTAATGGCCAAAAACATTCAGTACTTC. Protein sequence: CASSRAPLAGVMAKNIQYF.

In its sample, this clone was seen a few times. The CDR3 loop reads CASSYPGDGYTF. CDR3 DNA sequence: TGTGCCAGCAGTTACCCAGGGGATGGCTACACCTTC. V is TRBV6-5 and J is TRBJ1-2; perhaps TRBD1 as D (6 bases). The CDR3 runs to 12 residues. Germline V gene sequence: CDR1 MNHEY, CDR2 SVGAGI. The V end lost 2 bases, the J end lost 6 bases, and 7 bases lay between the germline ends.

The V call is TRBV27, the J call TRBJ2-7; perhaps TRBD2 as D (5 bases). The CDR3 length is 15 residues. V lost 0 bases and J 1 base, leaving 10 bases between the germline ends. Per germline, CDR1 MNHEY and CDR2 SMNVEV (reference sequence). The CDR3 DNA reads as TGTGCCAGCAGTTTATCGACGGGGAATTCCTACGAGCAGTACTTC. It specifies CASSLSTGNSYEQYF.

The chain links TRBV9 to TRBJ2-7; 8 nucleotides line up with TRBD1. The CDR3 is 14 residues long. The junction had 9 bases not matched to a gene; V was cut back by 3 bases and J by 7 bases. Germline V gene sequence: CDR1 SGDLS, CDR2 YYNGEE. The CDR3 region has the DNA TGTGCCAGCAGCGAGGAGACAGGGGCGGGGGAGCAGTACTTC. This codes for CASSEETGAGEQYF. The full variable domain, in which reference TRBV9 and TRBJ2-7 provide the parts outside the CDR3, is DSGVTQTPKHLITATGQRVTLRCSPRSGDLSVYWYQQSLDQGLQFLIQYYNGEERAKGNILERFSAQQFPDLHSELNLSSLELGDSALYFCASSEETGAGEQYFGPGTRLTVT.

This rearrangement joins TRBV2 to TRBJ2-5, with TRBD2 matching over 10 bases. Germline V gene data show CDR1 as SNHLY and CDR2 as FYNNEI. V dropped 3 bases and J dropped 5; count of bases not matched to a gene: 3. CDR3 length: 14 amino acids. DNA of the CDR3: TGTGCCAGCAGTGAGGGACTAGCGTCGGAGACCCAGTACTTC. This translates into CASSEGLASETQYF. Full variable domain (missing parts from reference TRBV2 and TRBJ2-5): EPEVTQTPSHQVTQMGQEVILRCVPISNHLYFYWYRQILGQKVEFLVSFYNNEISEKSEIFDDQFSVERPDGSNFTLKIRSTKLEDSAMYFCASSEGLASETQYFGPGTRLLVL.

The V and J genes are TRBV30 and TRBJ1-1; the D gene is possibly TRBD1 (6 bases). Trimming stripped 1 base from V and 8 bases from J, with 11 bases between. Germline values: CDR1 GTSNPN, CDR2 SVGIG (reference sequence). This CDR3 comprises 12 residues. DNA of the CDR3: TGTGCCTGGAGTGGTAGGACAGTCGAAGCTTTCTTT. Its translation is CAWSGRTVEAFF.

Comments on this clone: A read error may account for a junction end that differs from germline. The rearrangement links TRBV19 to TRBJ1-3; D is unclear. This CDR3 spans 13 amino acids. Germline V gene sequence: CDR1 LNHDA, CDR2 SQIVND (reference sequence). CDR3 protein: CACREFPGNTIYF. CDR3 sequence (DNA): TGTGCCTGTAGGGAGTTCCCTGGAAACACCATATATTTT. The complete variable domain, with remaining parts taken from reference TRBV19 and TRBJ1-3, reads DGGITQSPKYLFRKEGQNVTLSCEQNLNHDAMYWYRQDPGQGLRLIYYSQIVNDFQKGDIAEGYSVSREKKESFPLTVTSAQKNPTAFYLCACREFPGNTIYFGEGSWLTVV.

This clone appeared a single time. The CDR3 sequence: CASSGMGQNYGYTF. The CDR3 DNA sequence: TGTGCCAGCAGCGGAATGGGACAGAACTATGGCTACACCTTC. The J gene is TRBJ1-2, the V gene TRBV9; 7 bases map to TRBD1. Trimming at V came to 3 bases and at J to 2 bases, leaving 4 bases not matched to a gene. From germline, CDR1 is SGDLS and CDR2 YYNGEE. This CDR3 comprises 14 residues.

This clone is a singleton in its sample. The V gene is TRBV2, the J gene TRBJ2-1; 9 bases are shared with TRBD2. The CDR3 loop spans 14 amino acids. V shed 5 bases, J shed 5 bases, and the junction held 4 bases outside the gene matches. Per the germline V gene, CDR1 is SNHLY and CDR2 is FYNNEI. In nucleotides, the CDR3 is TGTGCCAGCAGTACTAGCGGGCTTAACAATGAGCAGTTCTTC. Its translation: CASSTSGLNNEQFF.

The CDR3 DNA sequence: TGTGCCAGCTCAACCCGGTCCCTTGGGCCCTATGGCTACACCTTC. This codes for CASSTRSLGPYGYTF. The V gene is TRBV18, the J gene TRBJ1-2; D call uncertain. The CDR3 consists of 15 residues. The V gene's germline CDR1 is KGHSH and CDR2 LQKENI. Trimming removed 5 bases at V and 4 bases at J, with 17 bases between.

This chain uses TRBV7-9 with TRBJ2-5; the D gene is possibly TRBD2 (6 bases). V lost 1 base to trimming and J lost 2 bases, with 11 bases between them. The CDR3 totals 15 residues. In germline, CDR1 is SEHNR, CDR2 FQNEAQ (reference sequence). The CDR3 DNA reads TGTGCCAGCAGCTTAGGGCGGAGCGGGCAAGAGACCCAGTACTTC. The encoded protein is CASSLGRSGQETQYF.

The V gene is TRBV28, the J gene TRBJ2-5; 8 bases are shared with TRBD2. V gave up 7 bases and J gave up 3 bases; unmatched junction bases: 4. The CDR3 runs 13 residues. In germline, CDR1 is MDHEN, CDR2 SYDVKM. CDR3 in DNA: TGTGCCAGCATTGGAGCGGGAGAAGAGACCCAGTACTTC. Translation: CASIGAGEETQYF.

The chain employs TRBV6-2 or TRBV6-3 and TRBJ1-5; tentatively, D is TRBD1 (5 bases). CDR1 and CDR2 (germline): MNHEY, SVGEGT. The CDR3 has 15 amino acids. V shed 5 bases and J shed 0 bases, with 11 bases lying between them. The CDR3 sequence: CASSQRQYSNQPQHF. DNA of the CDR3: TGTGCCAGCAGTCAAAGACAGTATAGCAATCAGCCCCAGCATTTT.

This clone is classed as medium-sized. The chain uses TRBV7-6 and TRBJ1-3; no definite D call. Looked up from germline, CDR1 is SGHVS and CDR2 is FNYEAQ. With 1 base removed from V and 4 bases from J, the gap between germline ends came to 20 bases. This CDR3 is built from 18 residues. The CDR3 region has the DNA TGTGCCAGCAGCTTAGAGGGCGGGTCGGCAGTCTCGGGAAACACCATATATTTT. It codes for CASSLEGGSAVSGNTIYF.